This TCR beta chain was found in a study of shared clonotypes between healthy human individuals. CDR3 length: 13 residues. V was pared by 2 bases and J by 10 bases, with 14 bases between. In germline, CDR1 is SEHNR, CDR2 FQNEAQ (reference sequence). Method: immunoSEQ multiplex PCR; TCRdb's copy keeps in-frame clones and lacks some. The table records under 1,100,000 clones, about 75% of them present only once. The clonotype was recovered from a man in his late teens or twenties in good health. The chain has TRBV7-9 and TRBJ1-2; unclear D gene. Sequenced input: memory CD4+ T cells sorted from blood. Subset: CD45RA-negative fraction. In DNA, the CDR3 is TGTGCCAGCAGCTTACCGACGAAAAGCTCCTACACCTTC. Its protein product is CASSLPTKSSYTF.